These T cell receptor beta chains were read from a single sample in a study of blood T cell repertoires in COVID-19. Clones were read by immunoSEQ multiplex PCR, and TCRdb kept only the in-frame ones, dropping some. The table has 20,000 to 25,000 clones, 70% to 90% seen once. Material for sequencing was peripheral blood. Source of these receptors: a woman aged 80 or over with active COVID-19. The CDR3 runs from the conserved cysteine through the conserved F or W. Each record gives: clone size, J gene, D gene, V gene, CDR3 protein, CDR3 DNA. A D gene is named only where the DNA matches it firmly. The listing skips clone size in some rows; elsewhere it reads once, few, many or a size class.

>NA|TRBJ1-5|NA|TRBV4-1
CASSQSPSNSNQPQHF
TGCGCCAGCAGCCAGAGCCCGAGTAATAGCAATCAGCCCCAGCATTTT
>NA|TRBJ2-7|NA|TRBV5-1
CASSLHYEQYF
TGCGCCAGCAGCTTGCACTACGAGCAGTACTTC
>NA|TRBJ2-3|NA|TRBV11-3
CASSSTPGDTQYF
TGTGCCAGCAGCTCGACCCCGGGTGATACGCAGTATTTT
>NA|TRBJ2-5|TRBD2|TRBV7-3
CASSLKSGGAWETQYF
TGTGCCAGCAGCTTAAAAAGCGGGGGGGCCTGGGAGACCCAGTACTTC
>NA|TRBJ1-1|NA|TRBV23-1
CASSQSREAVNTEAFF
TGCGCCAGCAGTCAATCGAGGGAAGCGGTGAACACTGAAGCTTTCTTT
>NA|TRBJ2-7|NA|TRBV10-2
CASRSDSSYEQYF
TGCGCCAGCAGATCCGACAGTTCCTACGAGCAGTACTTC
>NA|TRBJ2-2|TRBD2|TRBV7-9
CASSEPGTSRAGELFF
TGTGCCAGCAGCGAACCCGGGACTAGCCGCGCCGGGGAGCTGTTTTTT
>NA|TRBJ2-3|NA|TRBV27
CASSPLRTDTQYF
TGTGCCAGCAGCCCACTCCGCACAGATACGCAGTATTTT
>NA|TRBJ2-1|TRBD2|TRBV5-6
CASSKRGGRGNEQFF
TGTGCCAGCAGTAAACGGGGGGGCCGGGGCAATGAGCAGTTCTTC
>NA|TRBJ2-7|NA|TRBV12-3/TRBV12-4
CASRKHPYEQYF
TGTGCCAGCAGGAAACACCCGTACGAGCAGTACTTC
>NA|TRBJ2-7|TRBD1|TRBV5-8
CASSPNPGQGQSVYF
TGTGCCAGCAGCCCCAATCCGGGACAGGGTCAATCGGTGTACTTC
>once|TRBJ2-2|TRBD2|TRBV19
CASSMTSQAGELFF
TGTGCCAGTAGTATGACTAGCCAAGCCGGGGAGCTGTTTTTT
>NA|TRBJ2-1|NA|TRBV21-1
CASSYPKDRPNEQFF
TGTGCCAGCAGCTACCCCAAGGACAGACCCAATGAGCAGTTCTTC
>NA|TRBJ2-3|TRBD2|TRBV2
CASSDLGLAGGPRTDTQYF
TGTGCCAGCAGTGACCTCGGACTAGCGGGGGGGCCGCGCACAGATACGCAGTATTTT
>NA|TRBJ2-7|NA|TRBV12-3/TRBV12-4
CASRAKGSYEQYF
TGTGCCAGCAGGGCTAAGGGGTCCTACGAGCAGTACTTC
>NA|TRBJ1-6|NA|TRBV19
CASSMGGPGGNSPLHF
TGTGCCAGTAGTATGGGAGGGCCCGGGGGTAATTCACCCCTCCACTTT
>NA|TRBJ2-7|TRBD2|TRBV6-1
CASSGWASGGQVSYEQYF
TGTGCCAGCAGTGGTTGGGCTAGCGGGGGGCAAGTTTCCTACGAGCAGTACTTC
>NA|TRBJ1-6|NA|TRBV4-1
CASSPPDSFNSPLHF
TGCGCCAGCAGCCCCCCGGACAGCTTTAATTCACCCCTCCACTTT
>NA|TRBJ1-1|NA|TRBV18
CASSSDLNTEAFF
TGTGCCAGCTCCAGCGATTTGAACACTGAAGCTTTCTTT
>NA|TRBJ2-2|TRBD2|TRBV6-7
CATRAGGITGELFF
TGTGCCACCCGAGCGGGGGGCATCACCGGGGAGCTGTTTTTT
>NA|TRBJ2-7|NA|TRBV7-2
CASSLVGAYEQYF
TGTGCCAGCAGCTTAGTCGGGGCCTACGAGCAGTACTTC
>NA|TRBJ1-3|NA|TRBV5-1
CASSHGESAGNTIYF
TGCGCCAGCAGCCACGGGGAGTCTGCGGGAAACACCATATATTTT
>NA|TRBJ1-3|NA|TRBV4-2
CASSQEFSNSGNTIYF
TGTGCCAGCAGCCAAGAGTTTTCTAACTCTGGAAACACCATATATTTT
>NA|TRBJ2-7|NA|TRBV18
CASSPPLAKVRNEQYF
TGTGCCAGCTCACCACCGCTAGCCAAGGTTCGTAACGAGCAGTACTTC
>NA|TRBJ1-1|TRBD1|TRBV30
CAWNRQGGTEAFF
TGTGCCTGGAACCGACAGGGAGGTACTGAAGCTTTCTTT
>few|TRBJ1-2|NA|TRBV10-1
CASSDFYGYTF
TGCGCCAGCAGTGACTTCTATGGCTACACCTTC
>NA|TRBJ2-3|NA|TRBV11-3
CASSPKETDTQYF
TGTGCCAGCAGCCCGAAGGAGACAGATACGCAGTATTTT
>NA|TRBJ1-2|TRBD1|TRBV18
CASSLDRFYGYTF
TGTGCCAGCTCACTGGACAGGTTCTATGGCTACACCTTC
>NA|TRBJ1-1|NA|TRBV6-5
CASSYNKNTEAFF
TGTGCCAGCAGTTACAACAAGAACACTGAAGCTTTCTTT
>NA|TRBJ2-7|NA|TRBV7-2
CASSLVFGEQYF
TGTGCCAGCAGCTTAGTATTCGGCGAGCAGTACTTC
>NA|TRBJ2-3|NA|TRBV7-8
CASTTAGGEERTDTQYF
TGTGCCAGCACCACAGCTGGCGGCGAGGAGCGGACAGATACGCAGTATTTT
>NA|TRBJ2-1|NA|TRBV4-3
CASSQDSYNEQFF
TGCGCCAGCAGCCAAGATTCATACAATGAGCAGTTCTTC
>NA|TRBJ2-3|NA|TRBV18
CASSPPLGRFSTDTQYF
TGTGCCAGCTCACCACCTTTGGGCAGGTTCAGCACAGATACGCAGTATTTT
>NA|TRBJ2-7|TRBD2|TRBV7-9
CASSSSRLAGAGEQYF
TGTGCCAGCAGCTCCTCTAGACTAGCGGGGGCGGGAGAGCAGTACTTC
>NA|TRBJ1-1|TRBD1|TRBV5-4
CASSLVRTGYTEAFF
TGTGCCAGCAGCTTGGTTAGGACAGGGTATACTGAAGCTTTCTTT
>NA|TRBJ2-3|TRBD2|TRBV9
CASSGIPGGGTDTQYF
TGTGCCAGCAGCGGAATTCCGGGAGGGGGCACAGATACGCAGTATTTT
>once|TRBJ1-4|TRBD1|TRBV18
CASSPGTGENEKLFF
TGTGCCAGCTCACCAGGGACAGGGGAAAATGAAAAACTGTTTTTT
>NA|TRBJ1-1|TRBD1|TRBV10-2
CASSMTGGTEAFF
TGCGCCAGCAGCATGACAGGGGGGACTGAAGCTTTCTTT
>few|TRBJ1-5|NA|TRBV6-1
CASSLFVSNQPQHF
TGTGCCAGCAGCCTCTTTGTGAGCAATCAGCCCCAGCATTTT
>NA|TRBJ1-5|NA|TRBV10-1
CASSESILRKPQHF
TGCGCCAGCAGTGAGTCTATCCTAAGAAAGCCCCAGCATTTT
>NA|TRBJ2-2|NA|TRBV7-8
CASSPHRANTGELFF
TGTGCCAGCAGCCCCCACAGAGCGAACACCGGGGAGCTGTTTTTT